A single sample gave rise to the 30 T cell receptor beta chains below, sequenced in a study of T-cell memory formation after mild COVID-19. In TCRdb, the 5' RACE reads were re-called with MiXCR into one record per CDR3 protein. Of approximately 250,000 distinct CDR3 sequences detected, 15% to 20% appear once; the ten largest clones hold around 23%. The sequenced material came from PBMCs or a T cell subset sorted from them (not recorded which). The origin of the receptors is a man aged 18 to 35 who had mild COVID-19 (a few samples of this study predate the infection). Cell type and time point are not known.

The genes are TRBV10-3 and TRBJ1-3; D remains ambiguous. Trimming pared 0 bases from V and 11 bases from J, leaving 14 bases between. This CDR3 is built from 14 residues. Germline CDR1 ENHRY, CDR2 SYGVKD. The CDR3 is CAISESPDSVAIYF. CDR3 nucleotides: TGTGCCATCAGTGAGTCCCCTGATTCCGTGGCCATATATTTT.

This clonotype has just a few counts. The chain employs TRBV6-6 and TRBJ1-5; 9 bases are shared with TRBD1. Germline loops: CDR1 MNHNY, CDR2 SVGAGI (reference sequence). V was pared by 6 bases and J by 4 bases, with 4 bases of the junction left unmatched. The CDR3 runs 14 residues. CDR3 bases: TGTGCCAGCAGCGGACAGGGGACTAATCAGCCCCAGCATTTT. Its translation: CASSGQGTNQPQHF.

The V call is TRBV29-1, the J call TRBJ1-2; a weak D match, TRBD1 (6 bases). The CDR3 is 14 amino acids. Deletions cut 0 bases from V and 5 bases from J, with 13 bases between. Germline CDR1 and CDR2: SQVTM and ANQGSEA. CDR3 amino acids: CSVEDWGGGYGYTF. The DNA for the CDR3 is TGCAGCGTTGAAGATTGGGGGGGCGGATATGGCTACACCTTC.

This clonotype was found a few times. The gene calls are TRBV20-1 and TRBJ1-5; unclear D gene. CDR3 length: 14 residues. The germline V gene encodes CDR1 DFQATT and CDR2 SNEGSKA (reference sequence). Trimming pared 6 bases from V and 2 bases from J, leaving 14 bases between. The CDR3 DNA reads TGCAGTGCCAGCACGAATCGGGGCAATCAGCCCCAGCATTTT. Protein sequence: CSASTNRGNQPQHF.

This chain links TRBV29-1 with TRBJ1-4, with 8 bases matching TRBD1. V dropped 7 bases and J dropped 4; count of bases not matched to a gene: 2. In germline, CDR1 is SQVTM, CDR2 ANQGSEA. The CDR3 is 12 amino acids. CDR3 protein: CSGRGLNEKLFF. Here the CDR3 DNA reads TGCAGCGGCAGGGGGCTTAATGAAAAACTGTTTTTT. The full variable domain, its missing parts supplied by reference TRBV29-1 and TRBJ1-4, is SAVISQKPSRDICQRGTSLTIQCQVDSQVTMMFWYRQQPGQSLTLIATANQGSEATYESGFVIDKFPISRPNLTFSTLTVSNMSPEDSSIYLCSGRGLNEKLFFGSGTQLSVL.

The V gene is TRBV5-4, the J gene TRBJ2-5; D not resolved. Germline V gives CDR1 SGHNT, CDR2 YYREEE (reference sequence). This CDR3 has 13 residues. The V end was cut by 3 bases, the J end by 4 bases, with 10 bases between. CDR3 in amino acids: CASSSDTRETQYF. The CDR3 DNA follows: TGTGCCAGCAGCTCTGACACGAGAGAGACCCAGTACTTC.

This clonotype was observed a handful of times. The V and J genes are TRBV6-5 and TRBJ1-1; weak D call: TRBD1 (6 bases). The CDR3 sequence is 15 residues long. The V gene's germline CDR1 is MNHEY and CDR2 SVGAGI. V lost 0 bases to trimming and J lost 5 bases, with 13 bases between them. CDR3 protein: CASSYSKQGWTEAFF. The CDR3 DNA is TGTGCCAGCAGTTACTCAAAACAGGGCTGGACTGAAGCTTTCTTT.

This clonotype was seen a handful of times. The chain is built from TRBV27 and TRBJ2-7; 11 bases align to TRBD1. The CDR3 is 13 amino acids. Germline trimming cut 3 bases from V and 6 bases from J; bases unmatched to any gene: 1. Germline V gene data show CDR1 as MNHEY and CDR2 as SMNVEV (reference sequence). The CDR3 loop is CASSFGTGGEQYF. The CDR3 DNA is TGTGCCAGCAGTTTTGGGACAGGGGGCGAGCAGTACTTC.

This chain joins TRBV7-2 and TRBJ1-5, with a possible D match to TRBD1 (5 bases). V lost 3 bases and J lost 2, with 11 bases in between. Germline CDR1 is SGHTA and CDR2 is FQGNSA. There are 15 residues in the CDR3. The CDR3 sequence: CASSFLSGRNQPQHF. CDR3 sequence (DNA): TGTGCCAGCAGCTTTCTATCAGGGCGCAATCAGCCCCAGCATTTT.

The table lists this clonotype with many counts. CDR3 region: CASSQDRGGNEQFF. The CDR3 coding sequence is TGCGCCAGCAGCCAAGACAGGGGGGGGAATGAGCAGTTCTTC. This chain connects TRBV4-3 to TRBJ2-1; D is perhaps TRBD1 or TRBD2 (7 bases each). V lost 0 bases to trimming and J lost 7 bases, with 10 bases between them. Germline V gene sequence: CDR1 LGHNA, CDR2 YSLEER. The CDR3 contains 14 residues.

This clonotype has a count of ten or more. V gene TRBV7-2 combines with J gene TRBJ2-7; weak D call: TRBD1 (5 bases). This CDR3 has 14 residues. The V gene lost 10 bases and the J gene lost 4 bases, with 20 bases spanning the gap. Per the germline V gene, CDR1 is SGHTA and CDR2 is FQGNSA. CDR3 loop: CATHQRGPHYEQYF. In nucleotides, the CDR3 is TGTGCCACCCACCAAAGGGGCCCGCATTACGAGCAGTACTTC.

In DNA form, the CDR3 reads TGTGCCAGCAGCCGCGCGGAGGGGGACGAGCAGTACGTC. Amino acids: CASSRAEGDEQYV. The genes are TRBV7-9 and TRBJ2-7; TRBD1 or TRBD2 may be the D gene (6 bases each). Germline CDR1 SEHNR, CDR2 FQNEAQ (reference sequence). The CDR3 spans 13 residues. Trimming cost V 5 bases and J 5 bases, with 13 bases left between them.

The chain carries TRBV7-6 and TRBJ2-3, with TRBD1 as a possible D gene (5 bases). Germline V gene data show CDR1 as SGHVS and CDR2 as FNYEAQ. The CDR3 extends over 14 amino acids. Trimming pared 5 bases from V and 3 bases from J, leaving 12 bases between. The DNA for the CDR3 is TGTGCCAGCAGCGATCAGGGTGGAACAGATACGCAGTATTTT. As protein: CASSDQGGTDTQYF.

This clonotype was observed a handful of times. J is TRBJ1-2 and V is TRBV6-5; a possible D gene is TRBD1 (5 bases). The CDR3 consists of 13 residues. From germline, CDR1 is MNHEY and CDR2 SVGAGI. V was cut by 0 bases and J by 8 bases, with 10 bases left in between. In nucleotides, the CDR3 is TGTGCCAGCAGTTACTCGAGGGGTATAGGCTACACCTTC. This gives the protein CASSYSRGIGYTF.

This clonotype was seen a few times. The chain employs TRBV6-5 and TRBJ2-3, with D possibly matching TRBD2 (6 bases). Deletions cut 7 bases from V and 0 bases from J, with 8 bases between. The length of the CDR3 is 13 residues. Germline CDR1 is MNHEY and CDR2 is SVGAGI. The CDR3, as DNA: TGTGCCAGCACGCGGGGTAGCACAGATACGCAGTATTTT. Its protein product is CASTRGSTDTQYF.

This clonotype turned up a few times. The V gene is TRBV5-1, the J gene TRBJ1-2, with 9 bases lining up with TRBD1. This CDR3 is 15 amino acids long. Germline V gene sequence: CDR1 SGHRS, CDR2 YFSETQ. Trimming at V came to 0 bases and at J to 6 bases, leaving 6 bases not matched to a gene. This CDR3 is CASSLGRTGADGYTF. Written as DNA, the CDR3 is TGCGCCAGCAGCTTGGGTCGGACAGGGGCTGATGGCTACACCTTC.

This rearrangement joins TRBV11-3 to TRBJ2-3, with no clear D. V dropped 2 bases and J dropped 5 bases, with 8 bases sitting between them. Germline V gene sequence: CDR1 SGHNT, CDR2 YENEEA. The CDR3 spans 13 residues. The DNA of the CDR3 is TGTGCCAGCAGCTTAAGTTCTGGAGATACGCAGTATTTT. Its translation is CASSLSSGDTQYF.

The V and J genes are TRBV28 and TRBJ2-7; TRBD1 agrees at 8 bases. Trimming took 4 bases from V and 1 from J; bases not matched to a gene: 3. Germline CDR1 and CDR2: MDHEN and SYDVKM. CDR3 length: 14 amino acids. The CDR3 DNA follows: TGTGCCAGCAGTTCGACAGGGGAGTCCTACGAGCAGTACGTC. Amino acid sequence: CASSSTGESYEQYV.

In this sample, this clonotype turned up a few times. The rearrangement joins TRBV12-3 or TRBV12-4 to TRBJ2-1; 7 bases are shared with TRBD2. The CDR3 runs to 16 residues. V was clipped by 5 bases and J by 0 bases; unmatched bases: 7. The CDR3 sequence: CASSQRGGYSYNEQFF. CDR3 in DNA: TGTGCCAGCAGTCAACGCGGGGGATACTCCTACAATGAGCAGTTCTTC.

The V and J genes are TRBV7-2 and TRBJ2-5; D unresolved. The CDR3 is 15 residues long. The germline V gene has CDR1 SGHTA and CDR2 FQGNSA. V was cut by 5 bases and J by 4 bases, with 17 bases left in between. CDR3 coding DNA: TGTGCCAGCAGCCGTACGGGCCAGCCGAGAGAGACCCAGTACTTC. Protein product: CASSRTGQPRETQYF.

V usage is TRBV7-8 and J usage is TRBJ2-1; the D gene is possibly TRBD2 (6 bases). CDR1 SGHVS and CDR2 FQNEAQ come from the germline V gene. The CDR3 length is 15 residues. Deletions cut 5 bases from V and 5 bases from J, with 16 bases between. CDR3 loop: CASSGLALGHNEQFF. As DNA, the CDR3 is TGTGCCAGCAGCGGGCTAGCGTTGGGCCACAATGAGCAGTTCTTC.

CDR3 coding DNA: TGCGCCAGCAGCTTGGAGATGGTCGAGCAGTACTTC. Its protein product is CASSLEMVEQYF. The rearrangement links TRBV5-1 to TRBJ2-7; D call uncertain. Germline V gene sequence: CDR1 SGHRS, CDR2 YFSETQ. The length of the CDR3 is 12 residues. The V end lost 0 bases, the J end lost 6 bases, and 7 bases lay between the germline ends.

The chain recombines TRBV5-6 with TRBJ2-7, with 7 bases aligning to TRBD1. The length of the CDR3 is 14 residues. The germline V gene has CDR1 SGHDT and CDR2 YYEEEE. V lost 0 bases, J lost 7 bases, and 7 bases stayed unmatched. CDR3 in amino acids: CASSLGQGPGEQYV. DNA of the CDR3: TGTGCCAGCAGCTTGGGACAGGGACCGGGTGAGCAGTACGTC.

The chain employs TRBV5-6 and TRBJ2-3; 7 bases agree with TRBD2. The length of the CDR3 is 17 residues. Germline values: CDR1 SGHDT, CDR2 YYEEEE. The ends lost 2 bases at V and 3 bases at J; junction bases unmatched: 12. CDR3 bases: TGTGCCAGCAGCTTTGACGGGGCGCGGCGGGGGACAGATACGCAGTATTTT. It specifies CASSFDGARRGTDTQYF.

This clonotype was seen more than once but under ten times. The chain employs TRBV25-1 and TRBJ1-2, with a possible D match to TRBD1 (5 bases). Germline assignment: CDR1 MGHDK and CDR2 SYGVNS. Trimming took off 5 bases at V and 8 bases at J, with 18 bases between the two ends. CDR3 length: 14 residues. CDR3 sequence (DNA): TGTGCCAGCAGTCCGCAGGGAGTTTTGTGGGGCTACACCTTC. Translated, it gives CASSPQGVLWGYTF.

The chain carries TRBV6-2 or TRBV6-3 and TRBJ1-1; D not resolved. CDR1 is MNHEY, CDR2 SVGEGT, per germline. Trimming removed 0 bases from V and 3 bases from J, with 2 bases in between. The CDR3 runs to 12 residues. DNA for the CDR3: TGTGCCAGCAGTTACTCGGACACTGAAGCTTTCTTT. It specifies CASSYSDTEAFF.

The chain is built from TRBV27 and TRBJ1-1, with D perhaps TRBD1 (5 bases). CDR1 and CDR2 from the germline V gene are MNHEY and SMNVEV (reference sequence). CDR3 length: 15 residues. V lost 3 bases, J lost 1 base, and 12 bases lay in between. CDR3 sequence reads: CASSFLGAGNTEAFF. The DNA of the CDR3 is TGTGCCAGCAGTTTTCTAGGGGCAGGGAACACTGAAGCTTTCTTT.

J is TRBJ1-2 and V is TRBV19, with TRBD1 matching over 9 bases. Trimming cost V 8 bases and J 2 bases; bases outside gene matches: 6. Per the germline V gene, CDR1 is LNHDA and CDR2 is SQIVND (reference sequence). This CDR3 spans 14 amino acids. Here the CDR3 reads CASRPGTGNYGYTF. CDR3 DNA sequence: TGTGCCAGTCGTCCCGGGACAGGGAACTATGGCTACACCTTC.

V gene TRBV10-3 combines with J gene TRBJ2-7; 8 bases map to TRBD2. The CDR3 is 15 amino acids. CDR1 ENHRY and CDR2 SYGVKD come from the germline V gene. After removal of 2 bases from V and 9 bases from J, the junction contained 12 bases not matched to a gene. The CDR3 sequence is CAISEVAGGGVGQYF. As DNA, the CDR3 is TGTGCCATCAGTGAGGTGGCGGGGGGAGGTGTCGGGCAGTACTTC.

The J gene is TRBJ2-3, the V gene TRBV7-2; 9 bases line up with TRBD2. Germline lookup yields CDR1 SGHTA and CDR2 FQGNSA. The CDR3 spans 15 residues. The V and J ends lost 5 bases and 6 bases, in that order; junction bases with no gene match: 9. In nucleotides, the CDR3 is TGTGCCAGCAGCCCCGCTAGCGGGGTCCGGGATACGCAGTATTTT. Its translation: CASSPASGVRDTQYF.